The 10 T cell receptor beta chains in this list originate from one sample, sequenced in a study of molecular identifiers for immune sequencing clone quantification (dated by TCRdb to the late 2010s). The method behind the library was PCR. Sequenced using an Illumina HiSeq 4000. TCRdb reanalyzed the raw reads on its own, using fastp at Q25 for trimming and MiXCR for clone calling, and kept in-frame beta chains. Identical CDR3 protein sequences are pooled into one entry, listed with their most common genes and DNA. Present in this sample are fewer than 350,000 distinct CDR3 sequences, 20% to 25% of which were seen just once. About 0.79% of the sample rests with the top ten. The source material was naive CD8+ T cells from blood, with Jurkat cell RNA spiked in. What this sample's cell subset or site label stands for: FACS-sorted CD8+CD4-CCR7+CD45RA+ naive T cells. The origin of the receptors is a human donor in good health. Some libraries in this study had Jurkat cell RNA spiked in.

This chain uses TRBV2 with TRBJ2-1, with 7 bases lining up with TRBD1. There are 15 residues in the CDR3. Losses at the gene ends were 6 bases for V and 2 bases for J; bases not matched to a gene: 7. CDR1 and CDR2 (germline): SNHLY, FYNNEI. This CDR3 is CASSARDSTYNEQFF. CDR3 bases: TGTGCCAGCAGCGCCCGGGACAGCACCTACAATGAGCAGTTCTTC.

This clonotype has ten or more counts. The chain joins TRBV14 to TRBJ2-1; possibly TRBD1 or TRBD2 for D (5 bases each). The V gene's germline CDR1 is SGHDN and CDR2 FVKESK. Deletions cut 6 bases from V and 6 bases from J, with 18 bases between. The CDR3 spans 15 residues. Here the CDR3 reads CASSPGTARPNEQFF. DNA of the CDR3: TGTGCCAGCAGTCCCGGGACCGCCCGACCCAATGAGCAGTTCTTC. Full variable domain (outside the CDR3, taken from reference TRBV14 and TRBJ2-1): EAGVTQFPSHSVIEKGQTVTLRCDPISGHDNLYWYRRVMGKEIKFLLHFVKESKQDESGMPNNRFLAERTGGTYSTLKVQPAELEDSGVYFCASSPGTARPNEQFFGPGTRLTVL.

CDR3 nucleotide sequence: TGTGCCACCAGTGATACACCGGGAAATAATGAGCAGTTCTTC. Its translation is CATSDTPGNNEQFF. The chain links TRBV24-1 to TRBJ2-1; tentatively, D is TRBD2 (5 bases). V was cut by 3 bases and J by 7 bases, with 12 bases left in between. The CDR3 spans 14 residues. The V gene's germline CDR1 is KGHDR and CDR2 SFDVKD.

This rearrangement joins TRBV3-1 to TRBJ2-3; no reliable D call. V dropped 4 bases and J dropped 5 bases, with 13 bases sitting between them. Germline CDR1 is LGHDT and CDR2 is YNNKEL (reference sequence). The CDR3 runs 14 residues. CDR3 amino acids: CASSPQGGQDTQYF. The CDR3 DNA reads as TGTGCCAGCAGCCCGCAAGGTGGGCAAGATACGCAGTATTTT.

The rearrangement links TRBV4-1 to TRBJ1-2, with TRBD1 identical over 7 bases. Germline values: CDR1 MGHRA, CDR2 YSYEKL. After removal of 2 bases from V and 4 bases from J, the junction contained 7 bases not matched to a gene. The CDR3 consists of 15 residues. The CDR3 coding sequence is TGCGCCAGCAGCCAACTTCAGACAGGGACCTATGGCTACACCTTC. Translation gives CASSQLQTGTYGYTF.

Notes on this clonotype: A much more abundant neighbour one base away suggests this may be a read error. In this CDR3 the conserved last residue, phenylalanine or tryptophan, is missing, so a read error is likely. The chain employs TRBV5-3 and TRBJ2-5; unclear D gene. TRBV5-3 is an ORF for which the function is uncertain. The CDR3 is 16 amino acids. CDR3 region: CASSWIETLNQETQYS. In nucleotides, the CDR3 is TGTGCCAGCAGCTGGATCGAAACTCTCAACCAAGAGACCCAGTACTCC.

This clonotype showed up just a few times. The chain employs TRBV6-2 or TRBV6-3 and TRBJ2-7; 7 nucleotides agree with TRBD2. The V gene's germline CDR1 is MNHEY and CDR2 SVGEGT. Trimming removed 7 bases from V and 3 bases from J; junction bases left unmatched: 12. The CDR3 runs to 15 residues. CDR3 residues: CASNEEWRGSYEQYF. The DNA for the CDR3 is TGTGCCAGCAACGAAGAGTGGCGGGGGAGCTACGAGCAGTACTTC.

Of note for this clonotype: Given a much more abundant clone one base away, this may be a read error. The V call is TRBV7-6, the J call TRBJ1-1; the D is unclear. The CDR3 is 13 residues long. The germline V gene encodes CDR1 SGHVS and CDR2 FNYEAQ. CDR3 sequence (DNA): TGTACCAGCAGCTTCGACCCGTCCACTGAAGCTTTCTTT. Its translation is CTSSFDPSTEAFF.

With respect to this clonotype: Its ends do not fully match the called genes, so a read error is possible. The chain recombines TRBV27 with TRBJ2-7; D gene uncertain. Germline CDR1 reads MNHEY; CDR2 reads SMNVEV (reference sequence). There are 14 residues in the CDR3. CDR3 nucleotide sequence: TGTGCCAACAGTTTTAGTAAGAATACCTACGAGCAGTACTTC. Translation gives CANSFSKNTYEQYF.

This clonotype was detected ten times or more. The rearrangement links TRBV20-1 to TRBJ2-2, with D tentatively TRBD2 (5 bases). V dropped 0 bases and J dropped 4 bases, with 9 bases sitting between them. This CDR3 has 14 residues. Germline V gene sequence: CDR1 DFQATT, CDR2 SNEGSKA (reference sequence). The CDR3 sequence: CSARDSGGTGELFF. The CDR3 coding sequence is TGCAGTGCTAGAGATTCTGGAGGCACCGGGGAGCTGTTTTTT.